These 4 T cell receptor beta chains were all obtained from the same sample, sequenced in a study of shared clonotypes between healthy human individuals (dated by TCRdb to 2020 to 2021). Library method: the immunoSEQ multiplex PCR assay. This immuneACCESS table, as held by TCRdb, lists in-frame sequences with V and J called but not all clones. Of the missing ones, under half trace to an unresolved V gene in checked studies; the others have no known cause. Here the sample has around 1.4 million clones; approximately 98.5% occur a single time. The top ten clones comprise around 0.33% of the sample. The source material was naive CD4+ T cells sorted from blood. The cell subset or site tag for this specimen amounts to: CD45RA+ positively selected. Receptors originate from a man aged 30 to 45 in good health.

A remark on this clone: Other DNA variants within this sample encode the same CDR3. J is TRBJ1-3 and V is TRBV5-1; TRBD1 agrees at 7 bases. CDR1 is SGHRS and CDR2 is YFSETQ in the germline V gene. V gave up 4 bases and J gave up 1 base; unmatched junction bases: 2. CDR3 length: 14 residues. CDR3 nucleotides: TGCGCCAGCAGCCCAGGGGGATCTGGAAACACCATATATTTT. Translating it yields CASSPGGSGNTIYF.

The rearrangement joins TRBV5-4 to TRBJ1-4, with D perhaps matching TRBD1 (5 bases). CDR1 is SGHNT and CDR2 is YYREEE in the germline V gene (reference sequence). With 0 bases removed from V and 5 bases from J, the gap between germline ends came to 11 bases. This CDR3 is built from 15 residues. DNA for the CDR3: TGTGCCAGCAGCTTGGGGGGCACTGCAAATGAAAAACTGTTTTTT. The encoded protein is CASSLGGTANEKLFF.

The gene calls are TRBV7-2 and TRBJ2-2, with 7 bases matching TRBD2. V gave up 8 bases and J gave up 5 bases; unmatched junction bases: 5. The CDR3 is 13 amino acids. Germline V gene data show CDR1 as SGHTA and CDR2 as FQGNSA. The CDR3 here is CASRAGTTGELFF. In DNA, the CDR3 is TGTGCCAGCCGAGCGGGAACGACCGGGGAGCTGTTTTTT.

The V gene is TRBV28, the J gene TRBJ2-2; tentatively, D is TRBD2 (6 bases). With 6 bases removed from V and 6 bases from J, the gap between germline ends came to 17 bases. The CDR3 is made up of 15 amino acids. The germline V gene has CDR1 MDHEN and CDR2 SYDVKM. The CDR3 DNA sequence: TGTGCCAGCAGCCGTGCCGGGACTCAATCCGGGGAGCTGTTTTTT. Its translation: CASSRAGTQSGELFF.